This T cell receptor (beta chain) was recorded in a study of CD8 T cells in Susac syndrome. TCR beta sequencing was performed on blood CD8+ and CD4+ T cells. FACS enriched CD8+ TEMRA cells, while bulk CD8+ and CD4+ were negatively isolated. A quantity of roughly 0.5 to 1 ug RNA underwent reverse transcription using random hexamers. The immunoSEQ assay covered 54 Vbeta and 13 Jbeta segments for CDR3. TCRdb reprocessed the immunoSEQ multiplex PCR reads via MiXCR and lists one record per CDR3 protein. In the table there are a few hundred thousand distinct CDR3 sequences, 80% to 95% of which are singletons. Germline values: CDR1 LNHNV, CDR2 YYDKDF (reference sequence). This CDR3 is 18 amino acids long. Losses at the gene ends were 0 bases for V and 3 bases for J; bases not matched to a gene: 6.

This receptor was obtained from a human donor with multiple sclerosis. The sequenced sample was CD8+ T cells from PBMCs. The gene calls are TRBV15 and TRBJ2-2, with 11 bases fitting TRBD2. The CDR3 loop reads CATSRDQALAGDTGELFF. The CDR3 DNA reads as TGTGCCACCAGCAGAGATCAGGCACTAGCGGGGGACACCGGGGAGCTGTTTTTT.